This is a list of T cell receptor beta chains from one sample in a study of cytomegalovirus exposure and HLA in healthy donors. Clones were sequenced by immunoSEQ multiplex PCR, and TCRdb holds only the in-frame ones, with some missing. The sample contains nearly 200,000 clones, roughly four fifths of which appear only once. Sequencing was carried out using PBMCs. Receptors were obtained from a woman aged 45 to 65 in good health and CMV-seropositive. Both conserved end residues are part of each CDR3. The D gene is left open where the match is weak. Not every row has a clone size; where given, it reads once, few, many or a size class.

v_gene,abundance,j_gene,d_gene,CDR3aa,CDR3nt
TRBV5-4,.,TRBJ2-5,.,CASSLIGRETQYF,TGTGCCAGCAGCTTAATAGGGAGGGAGACCCAGTACTTC
TRBV29-1,.,TRBJ2-3,.,CSVAIAGDGTDTQYF,TGCAGCGTTGCCATTGCAGGTGACGGCACAGATACGCAGTATTTT
TRBV28,once,TRBJ1-1,.,CASSPRSGSTEAFF,TGTGCCAGCAGTCCCCGTTCGGGGTCCACTGAAGCTTTCTTT
TRBV19,.,TRBJ1-4,TRBD1,CASSIAWTGAEKLFF,TGTGCCAGTAGTATAGCTTGGACAGGGGCTGAAAAACTGTTTTTT
TRBV5-1,.,TRBJ2-3,TRBD1,CASKTGPTDTQYF,TGCGCCAGCAAGACAGGGCCCACAGATACGCAGTATTTT
TRBV10-3,.,TRBJ1-2,TRBD1,CAISEMGQGGGYTF,TGTGCCATCAGTGAGATGGGACAGGGAGGGGGCTACACCTTC
TRBV19,.,TRBJ1-5,.,CASSINRSNQPQHF,TGTGCCAGTAGTATAAACAGGTCCAATCAGCCCCAGCATTTT
TRBV7-2,once,TRBJ2-2,TRBD2,CASSSLAGGLAGELFF,TGTGCCAGCAGCTCTCTAGCGGGGGGGCTGGCCGGGGAGCTGTTTTTT
TRBV7-3,.,TRBJ2-7,.,CASSHGQTYEQYF,TGTGCCAGCAGCCATGGACAGACCTACGAGCAGTACTTC
TRBV5-1,.,TRBJ2-1,.,CASSVTSGLSYNEQFF,TGCGCCAGCAGCGTAACGAGCGGTCTATCCTACAATGAGCAGTTCTTC